This T cell receptor (beta chain) was sequenced during a study of OX40 agonist ivuxolimab in advanced cancers. Overall study: An agonistic anti-OX40 (CD134) antibody, ivuxolimab, was used to treat the patients. Patients undergoing dose escalation presented with hepatocellular carcinoma, melanoma, renal cell or head and neck cancer. Notes on the study in general: At 0.1 to 3.0 mg/kg and by week 6, clonal expansion occurred in CD4+ and CD8+ blood T cells.

Profiling relied on immunoSEQ multiplex PCR, and the TCRdb table lists in-frame clones only, not all of them. Of 60,000 to 75,000 clones in the sample, roughly 86% were seen once. This clone was counted many times. The antigen is unknown. CDR3 length: 16 residues. Germline V CDR1 and CDR2: SGHTA, FQGNSA. The V and J ends lost 5 bases and 1 base respectively, with 14 bases between them. The chain uses TRBV7-2 and TRBJ2-2, with D hard to call. Sequences were derived from CD4+ or CD8+ T cells sorted from blood, sampled in a trial of the OX40 agonist ivuxolimab. The TCR sequence derives from an adult with an advanced solid tumor such as melanoma, head and neck, liver or kidney cancer. The CDR3 bases are TGTGCCAGCAGCCCACGTGTTTCTTGGAACACCGGGGAGCTGTTTTTT. Its protein is CASSPRVSWNTGELFF. Full variable domain (outside the CDR3, taken from reference TRBV7-2 and TRBJ2-2): GAGVSQSPSNKVTEKGKDVELRCDPISGHTALYWYRQSLGQGLEFLIYFQGNSAPDKSGLPSDRFSAERTGGSVSTLTIQRTQQEDSAVYLCASSPRVSWNTGELFFGEGSRLTVL.